A selection of T cell receptor beta chains follows, all from one sample in a study of blood T cell repertoires in COVID-19. TCRdb's table, derived via immunoSEQ multiplex PCR, lists solely in-frame clones and lacks some. The data show about 220,000 clones, approximately 85% seen once. The source material was peripheral blood. The source is an older woman with acute or convalescent COVID-19. CDR3s include the opening cysteine and the closing phenylalanine or tryptophan. A D gene is named only where the DNA matches it firmly.

d_call: TRBD1; v_call: TRBV6-1; cdr3_aa: CASSRRQGDNSPLHF
d_call: .; v_call: TRBV28; cdr3_aa: CASSLGRFSGNTIYF
d_call: TRBD2; v_call: TRBV18; cdr3_aa: CASSPKRGSDTQYF
d_call: .; v_call: TRBV6-5; cdr3_aa: CASSRLSYEQYF
d_call: .; v_call: TRBV18; cdr3_aa: CASSPPDIRDGYTF
d_call: TRBD2; v_call: TRBV5-1; cdr3_aa: CASSSGGGTGNIQYF
d_call: TRBD1; v_call: TRBV19; cdr3_aa: CASGSTGDGNQPQHF
d_call: TRBD2; v_call: TRBV10-3; cdr3_aa: CAIRLAGEETQYF
d_call: TRBD2; v_call: TRBV11-3; cdr3_aa: CASGISGGPGNEQFF
d_call: .; v_call: TRBV5-6; cdr3_aa: CASPPGSGYGYTF
d_call: .; v_call: TRBV5-1; cdr3_aa: CASSPQGEGTEAFF
d_call: .; v_call: TRBV3-1/TRBV3-2; cdr3_aa: CASSSWGLSATEAFF
d_call: TRBD2; v_call: TRBV6-6; cdr3_aa: CASSAAGGAGKNIQYF
d_call: TRBD1; v_call: TRBV7-2; cdr3_aa: CASSPTGQGSYNEQFF
d_call: .; v_call: TRBV5-1; cdr3_aa: CASSLQGGVTGELFF
d_call: TRBD1; v_call: TRBV5-1; cdr3_aa: CASSLQGGSNQPQHF
d_call: .; v_call: TRBV20-1; cdr3_aa: CSASRRVPYNEQFF
d_call: .; v_call: TRBV5-4; cdr3_aa: CASSPTAGWGTDTQYF
d_call: TRBD1; v_call: TRBV4-2; cdr3_aa: CASSQDSTGGSNYGYTF
d_call: TRBD2; v_call: TRBV5-4; cdr3_aa: CASTFRGGTDTQYF
d_call: .; v_call: TRBV6-1; cdr3_aa: CASSERGGWGNQPQHF
d_call: .; v_call: TRBV30; cdr3_aa: CASPGTQSSGNTIYF
d_call: .; v_call: TRBV9; cdr3_aa: CASSSQTTNTEAFF
d_call: .; v_call: TRBV19; cdr3_aa: CASSIGARLNYGYTF
d_call: TRBD1; v_call: TRBV12-3/TRBV12-4; cdr3_aa: CASRQQGNYGYTF
d_call: TRBD1; v_call: TRBV7-2; cdr3_aa: CASRRTGAFMNTEAFF
d_call: .; v_call: TRBV12-3/TRBV12-4; cdr3_aa: CASSLEEGYGYTF
d_call: TRBD2; v_call: TRBV5-1; cdr3_aa: CASSLEGTSSYNEQFF
d_call: TRBD1; v_call: TRBV5-1; cdr3_aa: CASKAPQGQGGEKLFF
d_call: TRBD1; v_call: TRBV6-6; cdr3_aa: CASSTDRGADTQYF
d_call: TRBD1; v_call: TRBV19; cdr3_aa: CASSYPGQGLSNYGYTF
d_call: .; v_call: TRBV28; cdr3_aa: CASRPDTANSNQPQHF